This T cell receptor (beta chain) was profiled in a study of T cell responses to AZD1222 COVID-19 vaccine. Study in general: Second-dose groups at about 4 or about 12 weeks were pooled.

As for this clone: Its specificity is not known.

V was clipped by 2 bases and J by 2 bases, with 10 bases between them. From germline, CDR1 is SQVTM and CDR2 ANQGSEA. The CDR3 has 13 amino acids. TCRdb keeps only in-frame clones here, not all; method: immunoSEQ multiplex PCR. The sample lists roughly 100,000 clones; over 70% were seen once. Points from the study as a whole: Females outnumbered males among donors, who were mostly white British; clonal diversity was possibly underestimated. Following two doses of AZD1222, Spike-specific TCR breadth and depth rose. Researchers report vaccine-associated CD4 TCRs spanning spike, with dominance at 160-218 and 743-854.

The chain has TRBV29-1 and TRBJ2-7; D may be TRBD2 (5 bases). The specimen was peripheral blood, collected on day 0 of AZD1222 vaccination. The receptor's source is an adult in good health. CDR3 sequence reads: CSVELPGAYEQYF. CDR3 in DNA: TGCAGCGTTGAACTTCCCGGGGCCTACGAGCAGTACTTC.